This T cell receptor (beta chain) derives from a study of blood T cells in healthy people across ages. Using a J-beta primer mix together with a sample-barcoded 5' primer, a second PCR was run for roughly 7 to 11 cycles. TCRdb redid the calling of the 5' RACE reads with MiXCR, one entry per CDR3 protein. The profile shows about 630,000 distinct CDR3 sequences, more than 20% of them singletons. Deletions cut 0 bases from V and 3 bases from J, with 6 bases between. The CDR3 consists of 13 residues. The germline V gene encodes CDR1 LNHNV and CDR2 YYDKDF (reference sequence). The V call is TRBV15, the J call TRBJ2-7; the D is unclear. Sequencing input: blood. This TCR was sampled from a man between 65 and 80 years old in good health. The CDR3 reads CATSRDKGYEQYF. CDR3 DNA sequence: TGTGCCACCAGCAGAGATAAGGGCTACGAGCAGTACTTC.